This TCR beta chain was obtained from a study of cytomegalovirus exposure and HLA in healthy donors. V was trimmed by 6 bases and J by 2 bases, leaving 15 bases between them. From germline, CDR1 is MNHNS and CDR2 SASEGT. The CDR3 runs to 15 residues. PCR involved 60 Vbeta and 13 Jbeta primers. Clones were read by immunoSEQ multiplex PCR, and TCRdb kept only the in-frame ones, dropping some. This sample yields some 110,000 clones, of which around 79% are seen a single time; roughly 5% belongs to the top ten. The sequencing sample was made of PBMCs. The clonotype originates from a man in his 60s in good health and CMV-seropositive. This chain connects TRBV6-1 to TRBJ2-3, with D possibly TRBD1 on 5 matching bases. The CDR3 loop is CASSDLRGYTDTQYF. The CDR3 region has the DNA TGTGCCAGCAGCGACCTTAGGGGTTACACAGATACGCAGTATTTT.